The entry that follows covers one T cell receptor (beta chain) sequence. What it binds is not known. This sample was taken from a study of human T cells and chemical hapten exposure. Study-wide context: Researchers reported sensitizing an approximately 2 cm by approximately 2 cm upper inner arm skin site with 2% DPC. Patients received weekly diphenylcyclopropenone doses to the scalp throughout the roughly 24-week study. Regarding the study as a whole: Every donor had alopecia, and their immune response may therefore differ from healthy people's. Expanded TCRs showed more large CDR3 clusters than pre-sensitization or healthy control sets.

The germline V gene encodes CDR1 SGHDT and CDR2 YYEEEE. This CDR3 is built from 13 residues. Between the trimmed V and J ends, which lost 7 bases and 4 bases, there was a span of 14 bases. TCRdb passed the RACE reads through MiXCR, listing each CDR3 protein once. The sample lists some 84,000 distinct CDR3 sequences; 7.5% to 9.5% were seen once. The time point was: pre-sensitization, week 0. Regarding treatment: therapeutic diphenylcyclopropenone sensitization with weekly scalp DPC. This TCR came from a man aged 35 to 55 with alopecia areata. Some clones in this sample may be carry-over from other donors' samples. The chain recombines TRBV5-6 with TRBJ1-2; D is possibly TRBD1 (5 bases). Sequenced material: whole blood, taken in connection with sensitization to the hapten diphenylcyclopropenone (DPC). CDR3 loop: CASRQTSVYGYTF. For the CDR3, the DNA is TGTGCCAGCCGACAGACATCCGTCTATGGCTACACCTTC.